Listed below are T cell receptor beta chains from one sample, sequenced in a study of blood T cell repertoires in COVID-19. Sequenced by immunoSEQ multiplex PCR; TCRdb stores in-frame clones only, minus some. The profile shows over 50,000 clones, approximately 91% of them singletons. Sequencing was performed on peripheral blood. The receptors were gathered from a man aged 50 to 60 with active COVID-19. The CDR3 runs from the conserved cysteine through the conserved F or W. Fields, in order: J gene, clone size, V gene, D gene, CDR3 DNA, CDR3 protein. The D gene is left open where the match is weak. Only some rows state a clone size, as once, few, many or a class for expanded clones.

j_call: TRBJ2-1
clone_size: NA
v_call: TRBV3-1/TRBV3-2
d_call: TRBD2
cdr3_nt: TGTGCCAGCAGCCCTCCCGGGCTAGCGGACTCCTACAATGAGCAGTTCTTC
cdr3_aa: CASSPPGLADSYNEQFF

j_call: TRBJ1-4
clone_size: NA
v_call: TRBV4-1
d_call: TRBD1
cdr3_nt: TGCGCCAGCAGCAACCGACAGGGTGGGCATGAAAAACTGTTTTTT
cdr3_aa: CASSNRQGGHEKLFF

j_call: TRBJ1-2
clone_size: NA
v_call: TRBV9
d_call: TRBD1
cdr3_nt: TGTGCCAGCAGCGCCAGGACAGGCTACCTCCACGAATCTGGCTACACCTTC
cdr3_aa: CASSARTGYLHESGYTF

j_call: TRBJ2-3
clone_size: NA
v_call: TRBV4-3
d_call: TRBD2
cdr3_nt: TGCGCCAGCAGCCAAGATCTGGGCGGGGGGCCAGATACGCAGTATTTT
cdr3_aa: CASSQDLGGGPDTQYF

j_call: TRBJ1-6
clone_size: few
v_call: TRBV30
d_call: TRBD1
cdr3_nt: TGTGCCTGGCAGGGGGAGGCTGGTTCACCCCTCCACTTT
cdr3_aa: CAWQGEAGSPLHF

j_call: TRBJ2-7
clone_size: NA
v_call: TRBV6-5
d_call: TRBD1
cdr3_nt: TGTGCCAGCAGGAGGGGCCGACAGGGAATGTACGAGCAGTACTTC
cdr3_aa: CASRRGRQGMYEQYF

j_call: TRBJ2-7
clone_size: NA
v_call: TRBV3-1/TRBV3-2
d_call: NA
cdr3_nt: TGTGCCAGCAGCCAAGATGGGGCGGGGATCTTCGAGCAGTACTTC
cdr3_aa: CASSQDGAGIFEQYF

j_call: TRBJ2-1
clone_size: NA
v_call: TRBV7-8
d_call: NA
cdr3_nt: TGTGCCAGCAGCTTAGTGGGGAGGTTTTCTCGGAGCTCCTACAATGAGCAGTTCTTC
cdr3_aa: CASSLVGRFSRSSYNEQFF

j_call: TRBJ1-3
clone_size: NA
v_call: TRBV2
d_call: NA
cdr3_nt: TGTGCCAGCAGTGTGAAGGGGGGGGGAAACACCATATATTTT
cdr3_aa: CASSVKGGGNTIYF

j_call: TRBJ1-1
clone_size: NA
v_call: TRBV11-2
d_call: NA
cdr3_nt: TGTGCCAGCAGCTTCCAGGACTTGAACACTGAAGCTTTCTTT
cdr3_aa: CASSFQDLNTEAFF

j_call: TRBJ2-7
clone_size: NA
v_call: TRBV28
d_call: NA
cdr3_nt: TGTGCCAGCAGGTCGAAACGGGACTCCTACGAGCAGTACTTC
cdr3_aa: CASRSKRDSYEQYF

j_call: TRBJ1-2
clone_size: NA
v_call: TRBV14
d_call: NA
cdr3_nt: TGTGCCAGCAGCCAAGGCAGGGACTATGGCTACACCTTC
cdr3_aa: CASSQGRDYGYTF

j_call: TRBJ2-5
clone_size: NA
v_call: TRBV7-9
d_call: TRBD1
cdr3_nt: TGTGCCAGCAGCTTATCCCTCGGGACAGGGGAAGAGACCCAGTACTTC
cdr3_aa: CASSLSLGTGEETQYF

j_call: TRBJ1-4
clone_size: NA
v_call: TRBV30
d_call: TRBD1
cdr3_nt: TGTGCCTGGAGTGTGCAGGGACAGGGGGCGCGCGTAGCTGAAAAACTGTTTTTT
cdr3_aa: CAWSVQGQGARVAEKLFF

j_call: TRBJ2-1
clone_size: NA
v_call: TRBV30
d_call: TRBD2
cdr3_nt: TGTGCCTGCAGCGGGAGCAGGTACAATGAGCAGTTCTTC
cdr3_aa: CACSGSRYNEQFF

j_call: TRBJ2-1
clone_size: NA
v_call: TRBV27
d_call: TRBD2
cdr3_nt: TGTGCCAGCAGTCTTTCTAGCGGGGGGGCCAGGGAGCAGTTCTTC
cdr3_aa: CASSLSSGGAREQFF

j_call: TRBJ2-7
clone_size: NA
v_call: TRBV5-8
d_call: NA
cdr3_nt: TGTGCCAGCAGCTTGGGTAGGACAGACGAGCAGTACTTC
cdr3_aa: CASSLGRTDEQYF

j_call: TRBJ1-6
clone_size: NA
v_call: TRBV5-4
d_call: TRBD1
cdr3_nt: TGTGCCAGCAGCTTGGGGGCAGGGGGGTATAATTCACCCCTCCACTTT
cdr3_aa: CASSLGAGGYNSPLHF

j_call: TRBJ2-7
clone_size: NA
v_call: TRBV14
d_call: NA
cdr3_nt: TGTGCCAGCAGCCAAGATCTCCGAGGAAGCGAGCAGTACTTC
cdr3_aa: CASSQDLRGSEQYF

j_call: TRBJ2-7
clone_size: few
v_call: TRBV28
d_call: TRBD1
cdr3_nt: TGTGCCAGCAGACTGGGACAGGGCGGCGACGAGCAGTACTTC
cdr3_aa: CASRLGQGGDEQYF

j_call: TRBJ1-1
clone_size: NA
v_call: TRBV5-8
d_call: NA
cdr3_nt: TGTGCCAGCAGCGGAGGGACTGCGTACACTGAAGCTTTCTTT
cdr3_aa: CASSGGTAYTEAFF

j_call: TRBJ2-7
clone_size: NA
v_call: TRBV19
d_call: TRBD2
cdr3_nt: TGTGATTTAGCGGGAGCTTCCTACGAGCAGTACTTC
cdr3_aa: CDLAGASYEQYF

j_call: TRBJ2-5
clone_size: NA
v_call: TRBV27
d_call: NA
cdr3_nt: TGTGCCAGCAGGGGCTGGGGAGGAGGTGGTGAGACCCAGTACTTC
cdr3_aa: CASRGWGGGGETQYF

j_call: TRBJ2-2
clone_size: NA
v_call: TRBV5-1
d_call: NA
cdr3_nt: TGCGCCAGCAGCTTGGTGGGGGGGGCCGAGACCGGGGAGCTGTTTTTT
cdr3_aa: CASSLVGGAETGELFF

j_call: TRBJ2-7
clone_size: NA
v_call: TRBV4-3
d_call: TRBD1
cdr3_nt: TGCGCCAGCAGCCTAAACAGGGGAAACTACGAGCAGTACTTC
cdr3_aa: CASSLNRGNYEQYF

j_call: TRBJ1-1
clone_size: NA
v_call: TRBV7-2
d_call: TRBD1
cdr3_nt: TGTGCCAGCAGTAGGGACAGGGACACTGAAGCTTTCTTT
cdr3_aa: CASSRDRDTEAFF

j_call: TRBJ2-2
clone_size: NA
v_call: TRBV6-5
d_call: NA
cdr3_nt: TGTGCCAGCAGTTACCACAGGGACGGGGAGCTGTTTTTT
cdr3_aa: CASSYHRDGELFF

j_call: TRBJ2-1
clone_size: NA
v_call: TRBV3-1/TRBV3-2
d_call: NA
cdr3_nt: TGTGCCAGCAGCCAAGGGCAACAGAACAATGAGCAGTTCTTC
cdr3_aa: CASSQGQQNNEQFF

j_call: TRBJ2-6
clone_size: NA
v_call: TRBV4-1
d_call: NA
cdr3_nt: TGCGCCAGCAGCCAAGGCGCTGGGGCCAACGTCCTGACTTTC
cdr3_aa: CASSQGAGANVLTF

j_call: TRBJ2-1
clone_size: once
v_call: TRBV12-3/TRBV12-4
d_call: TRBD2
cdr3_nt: TGTGCCAGCAGCCGGGGGGGATACAATGAGCAGTTCTTC
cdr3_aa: CASSRGGYNEQFF

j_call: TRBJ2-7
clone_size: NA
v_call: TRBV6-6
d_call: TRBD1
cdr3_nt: TGTGCCAGCAGTTACGCGGACAGGGGTAGAACCGAGCAGTACTTC
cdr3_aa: CASSYADRGRTEQYF

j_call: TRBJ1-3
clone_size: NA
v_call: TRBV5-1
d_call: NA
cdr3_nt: TGCGCCAGCAGCCTGGAACAGGGATGGGGAGGAAACACCATATATTTT
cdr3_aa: CASSLEQGWGGNTIYF

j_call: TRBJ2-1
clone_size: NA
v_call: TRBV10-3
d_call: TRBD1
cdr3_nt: TGTGCCAGCCAGGGGGCGGAGAGCAAGCTCTTC
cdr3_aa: CASQGAESKLF

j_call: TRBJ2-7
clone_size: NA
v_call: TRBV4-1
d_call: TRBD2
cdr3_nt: TGCGCCAGCAGCAATAGCGGGAGCAACTCCTACGAGCAGTACTTC
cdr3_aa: CASSNSGSNSYEQYF

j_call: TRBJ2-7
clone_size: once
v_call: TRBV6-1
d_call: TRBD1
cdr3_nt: TGTGCCAGCAGTGAAGCGCGGACAGGGTTATGGCAGTACTTC
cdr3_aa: CASSEARTGLWQYF

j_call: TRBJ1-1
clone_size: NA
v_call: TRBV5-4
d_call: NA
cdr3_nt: TGTGCCAGCAGCTTGGACCTGGGGCTCAACGCTGAAGCTTTCTTT
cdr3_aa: CASSLDLGLNAEAFF

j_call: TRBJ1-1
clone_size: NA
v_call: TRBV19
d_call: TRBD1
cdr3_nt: TGTGCCAGTATGAACTCAGGGGGCATATTGAACACTGAAGCTTTCTTT
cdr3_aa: CASMNSGGILNTEAFF

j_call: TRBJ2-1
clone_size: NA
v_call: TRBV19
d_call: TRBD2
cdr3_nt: TGTGCCAGTAGTAGCTCCGGGAGGTCCACCGTAAATGAGCAGTTCTTC
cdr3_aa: CASSSSGRSTVNEQFF

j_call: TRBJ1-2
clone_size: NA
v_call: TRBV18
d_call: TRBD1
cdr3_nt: TGTGCCAGCTCACCATCCCTAGGACAGGGACCCCATGGCTACACCTTC
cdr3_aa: CASSPSLGQGPHGYTF

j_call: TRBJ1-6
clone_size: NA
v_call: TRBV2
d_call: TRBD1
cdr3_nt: TGTGCCAGCAGTGAAATAGGGACAGGGGTACCCCTCCACTTT
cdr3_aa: CASSEIGTGVPLHF

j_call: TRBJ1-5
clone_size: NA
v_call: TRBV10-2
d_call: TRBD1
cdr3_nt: TGCGCCAGCAGCTCCTCGGGACAGGGAAAAGATCAGCCCCAGCATTTT
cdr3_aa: CASSSSGQGKDQPQHF

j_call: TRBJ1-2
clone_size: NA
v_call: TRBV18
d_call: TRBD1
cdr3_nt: TGTGCCAGCTCACCAAATTCGGCGACAGGGGGCAATGGCTACACCTTC
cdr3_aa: CASSPNSATGGNGYTF

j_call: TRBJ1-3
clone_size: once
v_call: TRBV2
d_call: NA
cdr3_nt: TGTGCCAGCAGCCCCCGGCAGGGTCGCTTCTCTGGAAACACCATATATTTT
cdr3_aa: CASSPRQGRFSGNTIYF

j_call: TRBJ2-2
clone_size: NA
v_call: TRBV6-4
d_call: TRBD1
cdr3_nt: TGTGCCAGCAGTGACTCGGCAGGGGGTCCCGGGGAGCTGTTTTTT
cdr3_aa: CASSDSAGGPGELFF

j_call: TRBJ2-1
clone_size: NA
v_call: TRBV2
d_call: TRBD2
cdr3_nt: TGTGCCAGCAGCGCCAGGGGACTAGCGGGAGGGCCGAGGGTCAATGAGCAGTTCTTC
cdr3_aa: CASSARGLAGGPRVNEQFF

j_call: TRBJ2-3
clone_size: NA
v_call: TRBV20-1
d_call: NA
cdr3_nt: TGCAGTGCTAGAGACTTGGATACGCAGTATTTT
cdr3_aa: CSARDLDTQYF

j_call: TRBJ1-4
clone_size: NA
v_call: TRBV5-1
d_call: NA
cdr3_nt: TGCGCCAGCAGCCTCCTCAACCCACAGAATGAAAAACTGTTTTTT
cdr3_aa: CASSLLNPQNEKLFF

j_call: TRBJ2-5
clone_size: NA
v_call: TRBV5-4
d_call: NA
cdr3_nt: TGTGCCAGCAGCTTCATTGAGGCGGAGACCCAGTACTTC
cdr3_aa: CASSFIEAETQYF

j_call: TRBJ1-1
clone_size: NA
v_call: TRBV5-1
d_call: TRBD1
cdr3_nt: TGCGCCAGCAGCTTGGTCCTCCGACAGGGGGTCGCTGAAGCTTTCTTT
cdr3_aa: CASSLVLRQGVAEAFF

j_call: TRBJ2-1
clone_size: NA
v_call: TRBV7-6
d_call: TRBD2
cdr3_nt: TGTGCCAGCACCCCTACTAGCGGGAGGTACAATGAGCAGTTCTTC
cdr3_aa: CASTPTSGRYNEQFF

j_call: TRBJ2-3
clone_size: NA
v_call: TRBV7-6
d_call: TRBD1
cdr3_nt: TGTGCCAGCAACACATTAGGGGGCGGGCAGTATTTT
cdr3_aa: CASNTLGGGQYF